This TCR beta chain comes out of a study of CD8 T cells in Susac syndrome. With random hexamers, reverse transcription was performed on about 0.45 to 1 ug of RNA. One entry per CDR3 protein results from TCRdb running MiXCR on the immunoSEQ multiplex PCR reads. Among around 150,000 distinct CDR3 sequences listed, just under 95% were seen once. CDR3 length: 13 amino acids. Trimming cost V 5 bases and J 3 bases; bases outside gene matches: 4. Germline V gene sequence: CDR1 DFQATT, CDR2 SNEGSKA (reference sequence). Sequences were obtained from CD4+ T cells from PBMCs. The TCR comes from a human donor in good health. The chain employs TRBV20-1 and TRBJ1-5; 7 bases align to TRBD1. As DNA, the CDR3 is TGCAGTGCTTTGACAGGGATCAATCAGCCCCAGCATTTT. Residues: CSALTGINQPQHF.